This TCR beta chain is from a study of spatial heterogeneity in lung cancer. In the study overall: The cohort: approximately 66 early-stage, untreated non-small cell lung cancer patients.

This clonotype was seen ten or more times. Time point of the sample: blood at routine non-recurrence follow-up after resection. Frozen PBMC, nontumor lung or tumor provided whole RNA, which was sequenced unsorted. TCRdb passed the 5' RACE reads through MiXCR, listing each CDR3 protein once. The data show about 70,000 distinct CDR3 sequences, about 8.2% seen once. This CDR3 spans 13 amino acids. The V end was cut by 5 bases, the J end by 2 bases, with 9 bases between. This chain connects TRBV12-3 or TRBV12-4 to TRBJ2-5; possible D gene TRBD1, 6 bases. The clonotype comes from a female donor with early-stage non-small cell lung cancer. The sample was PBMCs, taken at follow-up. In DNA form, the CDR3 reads TGTGCCAGCAGTCGGGACACACAAGAGACCCAGTACTTC. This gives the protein CASSRDTQETQYF.